One sample yielded the 29 T cell receptor beta chains listed below, sequenced in a study of T cell responses to AZD1222 COVID-19 vaccine. The data were produced by immunoSEQ multiplex PCR, yet TCRdb's version contains in-frame clones alone and is incomplete. The sample carries about 130,000 clones, less than 95% recorded once. The starting material was peripheral blood, obtained on day 0 of MenACWY control vaccination. The receptor source for this set is an adult in good health.

CDR3 in amino acids: CASSLGGGAISGDTQYF. As DNA, the CDR3 is TGTGCCAGCAGCTTGGGCGGGGGGGCCATTTCGGGAGATACGCAGTATTTT. The chain links TRBV5-4 to TRBJ2-3; 9 nucleotides agree with TRBD2. Germline V CDR1 and CDR2: SGHNT, YYREEE (reference sequence). Germline trimming cut 0 bases from V and 5 bases from J; bases unmatched to any gene: 10. The CDR3 contains 17 residues.

J is TRBJ2-1 and V is TRBV6-5; D possibly uses TRBD1 or TRBD2 (6 bases each). The CDR3 length is 14 residues. Trimming removed 6 bases from V and 4 bases from J, with 13 bases in between. CDR1 is MNHEY, CDR2 SVGAGI, per germline. Here the CDR3 reads CASSGGTPYNEQFF. The CDR3 nucleotides are TGTGCCAGCAGCGGCGGGACACCTTACAATGAGCAGTTCTTC.

CDR3 region: CASSMKGLGTAHEQYF. As DNA, the CDR3 is TGTGCCAGTAGTATGAAGGGATTGGGGACAGCCCACGAGCAGTACTTC. This sequence joins TRBV19 and TRBJ2-7; 7 bases align to TRBD1. CDR1 is LNHDA and CDR2 is SQIVND in the germline V gene (reference sequence). The CDR3 extends over 16 amino acids. V dropped 3 bases and J dropped 5; count of bases not matched to a gene: 13.

The CDR3 DNA sequence: TGTGCCAGCAGTCTACTACCTGGGAGGTCTCCGAACACCGGGGAGCTGTTTTTT. Amino acid sequence: CASSLLPGRSPNTGELFF. The rearrangement joins TRBV28 to TRBJ2-2, with D maybe TRBD2 (6 bases). V lost 5 bases to trimming and J lost 0 bases, with 19 bases between them. The CDR3 length is 18 residues. CDR1 is MDHEN, CDR2 SYDVKM, per germline.

J is TRBJ2-7 and V is TRBV10-2; D may be TRBD1 (7 bases). Germline V gives CDR1 WSHSY, CDR2 SAAADI. Trimming left V 6 bases short and J 6 bases short, with 18 bases between. This CDR3 comprises 14 residues. The CDR3 DNA sequence: TGCGCCAGCAGGGGGGGAAGGGGGCCCTTCGAGCAGTACGTC. Amino acids: CASRGGRGPFEQYV.

J is TRBJ2-5 and V is TRBV7-9; 11 positions match TRBD2. With 2 bases clipped from V and 4 bases from J, the junction kept 3 bases outside the gene matches. Germline-derived CDR1 and CDR2 are SEHNR and FQNEAQ (reference sequence). The CDR3 runs 15 residues. CDR3 in DNA: TGTGCCAGCAGCTTACGACTAGCGGGGCGAGAGACCCAGTACTTC. Amino acid sequence: CASSLRLAGRETQYF.

The rearrangement joins TRBV5-1 to TRBJ2-4; D is tentatively TRBD1 or TRBD2 (5 bases each). Germline values: CDR1 SGHRS, CDR2 YFSETQ. Deletions cut 0 bases from V and 3 bases from J, with 10 bases between. The CDR3 extends over 15 amino acids. This CDR3 reads CASSLEGTDKNIQYF. CDR3 nucleotides: TGCGCCAGCAGCTTGGAAGGGACGGACAAAAACATTCAGTACTTC.

The J gene is TRBJ2-5, the V gene TRBV28; 10 nucleotides agree with TRBD1. With 7 bases clipped from V and 5 bases from J, the junction kept 4 bases outside the gene matches. The CDR3 length is 13 residues. Germline V gene data show CDR1 as MDHEN and CDR2 as SYDVKM. CDR3: CASTTGGRETQYF. CDR3 bases: TGTGCCAGCACGACAGGGGGCAGGGAGACCCAGTACTTC.

V gene TRBV28 combines with J gene TRBJ1-2, with unresolved D. The CDR3 contains 15 residues. Germline values: CDR1 MDHEN, CDR2 SYDVKM. V lost 6 bases, J lost 5 bases, and 19 bases lay in between. The CDR3 reads CASSPILRILYGYTF. As DNA, the CDR3 is TGTGCCAGCAGCCCCATTCTCAGGATATTGTATGGCTACACCTTC.

The chain is built from TRBV5-1 and TRBJ2-3; 8 bases align to TRBD1. The CDR3 length is 13 residues. Trimming took 7 bases from V and 3 from J; bases not matched to a gene: 4. CDR1 is SGHRS and CDR2 is YFSETQ in the germline V gene. CDR3 loop: CASQNRGTDTQYF. The DNA of the CDR3 is TGCGCCAGCCAAAACAGGGGGACAGATACGCAGTATTTT.

This rearrangement joins TRBV18 to TRBJ2-1, with D perhaps matching TRBD2 (6 bases). V dropped 2 bases and J dropped 7 bases, with 15 bases sitting between them. The germline gives CDR1 KGHSH, CDR2 LQKENI. The CDR3 length is 15 residues. The CDR3 region has the DNA TGTGCCAGCTCACCAACGACTAGGGAAGGGAATGAGCAGTTCTTC. This translates into CASSPTTREGNEQFF.

The V and J genes are TRBV6-5 and TRBJ1-2; D is unresolved. V was clipped by 0 bases and J by 5 bases, with 10 bases between them. This CDR3 comprises 14 residues. Germline V gene sequence: CDR1 MNHEY, CDR2 SVGAGI. The DNA of the CDR3 is TGTGCCAGCAGTTACTCTTATAAGGAATATGGCTACACCTTC. The encoded protein is CASSYSYKEYGYTF.

The rearrangement uses TRBV5-4 and TRBJ1-2; D unresolved. The V gene lost 0 bases and the J gene lost 7 bases, with 7 bases spanning the gap. Germline assignment: CDR1 SGHNT and CDR2 YYREEE (reference sequence). This CDR3 has 12 residues. The CDR3 reads CASSLDTRGYTF. The CDR3 DNA follows: TGTGCCAGCAGCTTGGACACACGTGGCTACACCTTC.

The rearrangement links TRBV9 to TRBJ2-2, with a weak D call TRBD2 (5 bases). V was clipped by 7 bases and J by 4 bases, with 8 bases between them. Germline CDR1 reads SGDLS; CDR2 reads YYNGEE. The CDR3 extends over 12 amino acids. This CDR3 is CASVSGTGELFF. The CDR3 DNA reads TGTGCCAGCGTGAGCGGCACCGGGGAGCTGTTTTTT.

This clone occurred a few times. Relative to the germline gene, one junction end is altered; a read error may explain this. The chain couples TRBV3-1 (or the pseudogene TRBV3-2) to TRBJ2-7; maybe TRBD2 (6 bases). CDR1 LGHDT and CDR2 YNNKEL come from the germline V gene (reference sequence). The CDR3 contains 15 residues. Here the CDR3 DNA reads TGTGCCAGCAGCCAAACCCCGGGACTCTCCCACGAGCAGTACTTC. Protein product: CASSQTPGLSHEQYF.

The V and J genes are TRBV6-5 and TRBJ1-3; D remains unclear. The CDR3 is 16 residues long. V shed 0 bases and J shed 3 bases, with 12 bases lying between them. From germline, CDR1 is MNHEY and CDR2 SVGAGI. DNA of the CDR3: TGTGCCAGCAGTTACTCGGGAACCGGCGGTGGAAACACCATATATTTT. The encoded protein is CASSYSGTGGGNTIYF.

J is TRBJ2-1 and V is TRBV28; no clear D. The CDR3 runs to 12 residues. The germline V and J ends were trimmed by 6 bases and 3 bases, with 6 bases remaining between them. Germline V gene lookup returns CDR1 MDHEN and CDR2 SYDVKM. The CDR3 reads CASRVRYNEQFF. DNA of the CDR3: TGTGCCAGCAGGGTCCGCTACAATGAGCAGTTCTTC.

The V call is TRBV19, the J call TRBJ2-7, with TRBD1 identical over 7 bases. The CDR3 is 15 amino acids. V gave up 5 bases and J gave up 3 bases; unmatched junction bases: 10. Germline loops: CDR1 LNHDA, CDR2 SQIVND (reference sequence). The CDR3 here is CASSPQRQGLYEQYF. Here the CDR3 DNA reads TGTGCCAGTAGTCCCCAAAGACAGGGCCTCTACGAGCAGTACTTC.

This clone was counted once. The rearrangement joins TRBV5-5 to TRBJ1-2; D may be TRBD1 (5 bases). The length of the CDR3 is 14 residues. Germline loops: CDR1 SGHKS, CDR2 YYEKEE (reference sequence). Deletions cut 2 bases from V and 4 bases from J, with 12 bases between. The CDR3 is CASSFDRSTYGYTF. CDR3 bases: TGTGCCAGCAGCTTCGACAGATCCACCTATGGCTACACCTTC.

CDR3 loop: CASSYFTDGNSPLHF. The CDR3 coding sequence is TGTGCCAGCAGTTACTTTACCGACGGTAATTCACCCCTCCACTTT. The chain uses TRBV6-5 and TRBJ1-6; the D is unclear. This CDR3 comprises 15 residues. Germline values: CDR1 MNHEY, CDR2 SVGAGI. Trimming took 1 base from V and 6 from J, leaving 10 bases between them.

This clone was recorded once. The chain has TRBV9 and TRBJ2-2; D gene ambiguous. CDR3 length equals 18 residues. Germline CDR1 is SGDLS and CDR2 is YYNGEE. With 2 bases removed from V and 3 bases from J, the gap between germline ends came to 20 bases. The CDR3 here is CASSVPRAADPYTGELFF. DNA of the CDR3: TGTGCCAGCAGCGTGCCTAGGGCAGCCGACCCTTACACCGGGGAGCTGTTTTTT.

This chain uses TRBV28 with TRBJ2-7, with D maybe TRBD1 (7 bases). Germline V gene data show CDR1 as MDHEN and CDR2 as SYDVKM. Deletions cut 6 bases from V and 3 bases from J, with 21 bases between. There are 16 residues in the CDR3. Written as DNA, the CDR3 is TGTGCCAGCAGCCAGGCTTCGGGGGACAGCGGCTACGAGCAGTACGTC. Its protein product is CASSQASGDSGYEQYV.

This clone was seen more than once but under ten times. This chain joins TRBV19 and TRBJ1-5; D may be TRBD1 (5 bases). Trimming shortened V by 2 bases and J by 6 bases, and 17 bases separated the two germline ends. In germline, CDR1 is LNHDA, CDR2 SQIVND (reference sequence). The CDR3 contains 16 residues. This CDR3 reads CASSIKSTVLGQPQHF. CDR3 sequence (DNA): TGTGCCAGTAGTATAAAGTCGACAGTCCTCGGTCAGCCCCAGCATTTT.

The rearrangement uses TRBV24-1 and TRBJ2-5; possibly TRBD2 for D (5 bases). The CDR3 contains 13 residues. V gave up 4 bases and J gave up 2 bases, with 7 bases separating them. Germline CDR1 reads KGHDR; CDR2 reads SFDVKD. The CDR3 nucleotides are TGTGCCACCAGTGAACGCGGGCAAGAGACCCAGTACTTC. This sequence encodes CATSERGQETQYF.

The J gene is TRBJ2-1, the V gene TRBV7-9, with no clear D. CDR1 is SEHNR and CDR2 is FQNEAQ in the germline V gene (reference sequence). This CDR3 is 12 amino acids long. Trimming removed 5 bases at V and 9 bases at J, with 11 bases between. CDR3 sequence (DNA): TGTGCCAGCAGCAGAAGCCTGGGTGAGCAGTTCTTC. Protein product: CASSRSLGEQFF.

This sequence joins TRBV6-4 and TRBJ2-3, with a tentative D call TRBD1 (5 bases). CDR3 size: 14 residues. The V and J ends lost 2 bases and 1 base respectively, with 7 bases between them. Per the germline V gene, CDR1 is MRHNA and CDR2 is SNTAGT. CDR3 sequence reads: CASSDQGGTDTQYF. As DNA, the CDR3 is TGTGCCAGCAGTGACCAGGGTGGCACAGATACGCAGTATTTT.

The chain carries TRBV6-5 and TRBJ2-6; D perhaps matches TRBD2 (5 bases). The CDR3 sequence is 12 residues long. The V end was cut by 10 bases, the J end by 2 bases, with 6 bases between. Germline CDR1 MNHEY, CDR2 SVGAGI. The CDR3 DNA is TGTGCCACCGGGGCTGGGGCCAACGTCCTGACTTTC. Amino acids: CATGAGANVLTF.

This clone showed up just a few times. The chain carries TRBV12-5 and TRBJ2-1; TRBD2 matches at 8 bases. This CDR3 has 13 residues. Unmatched junction bases numbered 9, after V lost 11 bases and J lost 6 bases. CDR1 is LGHNT and CDR2 is FRNRAP in the germline V gene. CDR3 sequence: CASGLETGNEQFF. Written as DNA, the CDR3 is TGTGCTTCGGGACTAGAGACCGGCAATGAGCAGTTCTTC.

J is TRBJ1-4 and V is TRBV11-2, with D tentatively TRBD1 (6 bases). The V and J ends lost 5 bases and 3 bases respectively, with 16 bases between them. Germline-derived CDR1 and CDR2 are SGHAT and FQNNGV. This CDR3 is 16 amino acids long. CDR3 region: CASSRRGGTSNEKLFF. The CDR3 DNA reads TGTGCCAGCAGCCGTAGGGGGGGGACCTCTAATGAAAAACTGTTTTTT.